This T cell receptor beta chain was found in a study of CD8 T cells in ankylosing spondylitis (dated by TCRdb to about 2017). Study-level background: The study set out to find disease-linked TCR variants by profiling T cell receptor beta repertoires in ankylosing spondylitis patients and healthy donors. The whole study cohort included 85 to 120 healthy donors and about two dozen ankylosing spondylitis patients. Peripheral blood was sampled, and synovial fluid was additionally collected from ankylosing spondylitis patients. Summary of the overall study and its limitations: The disease-linked clones showed a CD8+ phenotype and occurred at relatively low frequencies in peripheral blood. Blood from ankylosing spondylitis patients appeared to be characterized by a TCR beta motif composed of under ten highly homologous amino acid variants. The disease-linked clones were reported as significantly enriched in matched synovial fluid samples from ankylosing spondylitis patients. Some motif variants were previously reported in synovial fluid and blood of reactive arthritis patients, suggesting common disease-initiation mechanisms.

TCRdb names Illumina HiSeq 2500 as the instrument used. Quantitative 5'-RACE with molecular barcodes was used to prepare TCR beta libraries. Concerning the study's data processing: A new computational method, built on a probabilistic model of VDJ rearrangement, was used to identify disease-linked TCR variants. The raw public data were reprocessed by TCRdb itself: fastp quality trimming at Q25, MiXCR clonotype calling, in-frame beta chains only. Each record represents a unique CDR3 protein, reported with the most common genes and DNA among its rows. The V and J calls here are based on TCRdb, not the publication. For this sample the table gives around 120,000 distinct CDR3 sequences, of which roughly 13% were detected only once. Just under 3% of the sample comes from the top ten. Many counts were recorded for this clonotype. What this receptor recognizes is not known. Base-call qualities are not available, and no considerably larger clone is one nucleotide away.

Between the V and J ends, shortened by 0 bases and 2 bases respectively, the junction contains 9 bases. In the germline V gene, CDR1 corresponds to SGDLS and CDR2 to YYNGEE. The CDR3, cysteine through phenylalanine, is 15 amino acids long. Just CDR3 DNA is preserved here, 45 bases in frame from base 1. This sequence originates from a female donor with ankylosing spondylitis or in good health (not recorded which). Rearrangement joined TRBV9 to TRBJ2-1; the D gene assignment is ambiguous. Sequencing was done on a sample of blood, either unsorted or a sorted T cell fraction (not recorded which). The DNA is as follows: TGTGCCAGCAGCGTAGCCCGCGAGCCCTACAATGAGCAGTTCTTC. Translated, it reads CASSVAREPYNEQFF.